Listed below are T cell receptor beta chains from one sample, sequenced in a study of shared clonotypes between healthy human individuals. The method was immunoSEQ multiplex PCR; TCRdb's version includes in-frame clones alone and lacks a portion of them. Among 2 million to 2.5 million clones listed, approximately 94% were seen once. The sequenced sample was naive CD4+ T cells sorted from blood. The receptors were sampled from a man between 18 and 35 years old in good health. Each CDR3 is given with its conserved first and last residue. The D gene is left open where the match is weak. The listing skips clone size in some rows; elsewhere it reads once, few, many or a size class.

v_gene,d_gene,j_gene,abundance,CDR3aa,CDR3nt
TRBV5-4,-,TRBJ1-1,-,CASSEGSNTEAFF,TGTGCCAGCAGCGAGGGGTCGAACACTGAAGCTTTCTTT
TRBV9,TRBD1,TRBJ1-2,-,CASSPTGTTNYGYTF,TGTGCCAGCAGCCCGACAGGGACTACTAACTATGGCTACACCTTC
TRBV19,-,TRBJ1-5,-,CASRMHHSELNQPQHF,TGTGCCAGTAGGATGCATCACTCAGAACTCAATCAGCCCCAGCATTTT
TRBV4-1,-,TRBJ2-5,-,CASSQVGLETQYF,TGCGCCAGCAGCCAAGTTGGTTTGGAGACCCAGTACTTC
TRBV10-3,-,TRBJ1-3,-,CAISTGTTGNTIYF,TGTGCCATCAGCACCGGGACGACAGGAAACACCATATATTTT
TRBV2,TRBD1,TRBJ1-2,-,CASSAGGADGYTF,TGTGCCAGCAGCGCAGGGGGGGCTGATGGCTACACCTTC
TRBV30,-,TRBJ2-7,-,CALSRGDSPYEQYF,TGTGCCTTGAGCAGAGGGGACTCTCCCTACGAGCAGTACTTC
TRBV14,-,TRBJ2-7,once,CASKVMMRVGTYEQYF,TGTGCCAGCAAGGTCATGATGAGGGTTGGGACCTACGAGCAGTACTTC
TRBV7-6,-,TRBJ2-1,-,CASSRPGANEQFF,TGTGCCAGCAGCCGTCCAGGGGCCAATGAGCAGTTCTTC
TRBV7-9,-,TRBJ1-1,-,CASSSQVAASEAFF,TGTGCCAGCAGCTCACAGGTGGCGGCCTCTGAAGCTTTCTTT
TRBV4-3,-,TRBJ1-5,-,CASSQLRDQPQHF,TGCGCCAGCAGCCAACTCCGGGATCAGCCCCAGCATTTT
TRBV30,TRBD1,TRBJ1-2,-,CAWSSGQGALGYTF,TGTGCCTGGAGTTCGGGACAGGGGGCGCTTGGCTACACCTTC
TRBV6-1,-,TRBJ1-5,-,CASNNGGFQPQHF,TGTGCCAGCAACAATGGGGGATTTCAGCCCCAGCATTTT